This T cell receptor (beta chain) was identified during a study of control samples from healthy donors and cancer patients. Germline-derived CDR1 and CDR2 are LNHDA and SQIVND (reference sequence). CDR3 size: 15 residues. V lost 1 base and J lost 2; bases outside the gene matches: 2. Sequencing was performed with immunoSEQ multiplex PCR; in TCRdb, only in-frame clones are kept and a portion is missing. The data show some 110,000 clones, with roughly 91% seen just once and roughly 2.5% held by the top ten. V usage is TRBV19 and J usage is TRBJ1-5; 7 bases are shared with TRBD1. Sequences were obtained from blood. This clonotype originated in a woman aged 70 to 79 in good health. This CDR3 reads CASSIGQGGNQPQHF. DNA of the CDR3: TGTGCCAGTAGTATAGGACAGGGAGGCAATCAGCCCCAGCATTTT.